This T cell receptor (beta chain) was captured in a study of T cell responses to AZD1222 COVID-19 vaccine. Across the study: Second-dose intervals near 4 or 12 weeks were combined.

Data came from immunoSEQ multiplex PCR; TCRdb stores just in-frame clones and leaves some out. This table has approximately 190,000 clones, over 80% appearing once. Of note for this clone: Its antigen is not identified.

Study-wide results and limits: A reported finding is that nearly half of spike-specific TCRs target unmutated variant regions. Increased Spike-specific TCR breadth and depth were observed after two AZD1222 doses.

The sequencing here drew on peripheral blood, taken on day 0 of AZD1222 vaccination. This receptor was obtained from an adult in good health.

CDR3 protein: CASSPIGAGASYEQFF. The DNA of the CDR3 is TGTGCCAGCAGCCCAATCGGGGCGGGGGCCTCGTATGAGCAGTTCTTC. The chain couples TRBV14 to TRBJ2-1, with D possibly matching TRBD2 (7 bases). V lost 4 bases and J lost 8, with 21 bases in between. The CDR3 is 16 residues long. Germline V lookup: CDR1 SGHDN, CDR2 FVKESK.